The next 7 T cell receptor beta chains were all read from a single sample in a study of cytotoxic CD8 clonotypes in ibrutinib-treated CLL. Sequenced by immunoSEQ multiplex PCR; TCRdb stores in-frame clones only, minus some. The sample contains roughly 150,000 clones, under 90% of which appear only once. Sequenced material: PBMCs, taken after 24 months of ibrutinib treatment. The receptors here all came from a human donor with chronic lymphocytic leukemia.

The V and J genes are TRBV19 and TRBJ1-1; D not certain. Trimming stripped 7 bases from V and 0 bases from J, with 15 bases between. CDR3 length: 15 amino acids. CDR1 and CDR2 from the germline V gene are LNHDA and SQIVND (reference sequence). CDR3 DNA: TGTGCCAGTAAATCGGAGAGGCTAATGAACACTGAAGCTTTCTTT. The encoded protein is CASKSERLMNTEAFF.

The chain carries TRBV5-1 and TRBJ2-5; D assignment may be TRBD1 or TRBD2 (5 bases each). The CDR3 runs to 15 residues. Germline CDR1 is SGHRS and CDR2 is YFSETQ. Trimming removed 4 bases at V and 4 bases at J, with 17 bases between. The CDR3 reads CASSPIEGSGETQYF. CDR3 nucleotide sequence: TGCGCCAGCAGCCCAATCGAGGGGTCGGGAGAGACCCAGTACTTC.

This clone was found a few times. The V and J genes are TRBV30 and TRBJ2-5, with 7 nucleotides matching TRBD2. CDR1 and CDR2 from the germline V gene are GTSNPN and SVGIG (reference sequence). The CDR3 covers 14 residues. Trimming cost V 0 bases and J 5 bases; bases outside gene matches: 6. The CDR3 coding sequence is TGTGCCTGGAGTGTGGGGGGGAGTAGCGAGACCCAGTACTTC. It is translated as CAWSVGGSSETQYF.

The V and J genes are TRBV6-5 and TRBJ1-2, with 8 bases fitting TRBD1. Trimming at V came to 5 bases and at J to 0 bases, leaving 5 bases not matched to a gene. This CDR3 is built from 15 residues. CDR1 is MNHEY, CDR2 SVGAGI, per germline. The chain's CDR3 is CASSTTGGTNYGYTF. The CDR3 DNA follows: TGTGCCAGCAGTACCACAGGGGGAACTAACTATGGCTACACCTTC.

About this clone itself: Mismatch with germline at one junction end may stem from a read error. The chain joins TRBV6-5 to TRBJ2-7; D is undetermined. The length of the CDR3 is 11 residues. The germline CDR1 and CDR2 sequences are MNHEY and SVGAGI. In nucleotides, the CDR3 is TGTGCCAGCAGTGAAATGGCTAGAACGGAGTTC. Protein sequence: CASSEMARTEF.

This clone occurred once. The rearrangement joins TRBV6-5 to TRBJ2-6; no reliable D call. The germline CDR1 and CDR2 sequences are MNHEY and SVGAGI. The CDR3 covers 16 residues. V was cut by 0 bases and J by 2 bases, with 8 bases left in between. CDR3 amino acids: CASSYSTATGANVLTF. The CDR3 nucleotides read TGTGCCAGCAGTTACTCGACCGCCACTGGGGCCAACGTCCTGACTTTC.

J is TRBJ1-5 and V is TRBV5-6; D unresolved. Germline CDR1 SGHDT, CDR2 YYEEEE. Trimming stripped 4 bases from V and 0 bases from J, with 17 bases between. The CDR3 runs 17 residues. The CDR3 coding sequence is TGTGCCAGCAGCCCACGATTGAAGGGCTATAGCAATCAGCCCCAGCATTTT. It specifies CASSPRLKGYSNQPQHF.